This TCR beta chain was captured by sequencing in a study of response to subunit inactivated influenza vaccine (dated 2018 in TCRdb). Background for the entire study: The study used deep quantitative T cell receptor repertoire profiling to track responses to a trivalent subunit inactivated influenza vaccine.

Trimmed from V: 7 bases; trimmed from J: 11 bases; junction bases lacking a gene match: 10. The CDR3 starts with the cysteine, ends with the phenylalanine, and has 13 residues. The retained sequence is limited to the CDR3, 39 bases, with the frame set at the first base. Based on the germline V gene, the CDR1 and CDR2 sequences are SGHRS and YFSETQ. Paper-wide results and their limitations: The authors suggested that each seasonal influenza vaccination may recruit only a limited number of new T cells.

Library generation was performed with RT-PCR. The run used an Illumina HiSeq 2500. The public reads were reprocessed in TCRdb via fastp at Q25 and MiXCR, keeping in-frame beta chains. Every entry covers one CDR3 protein and lists the most common genes and DNA from its rows. The sample table records about 500,000 distinct CDR3 sequences; approximately 15% of these occur just once. The ten largest account for less than 4% of the sample. This clonotype has a handful of counts. Its recognized antigen is unknown. The record has no base qualities; no much larger clone is one base away. The sequence is built from TRBV5-1 and TRBJ1-1, with 11 bases matching TRBD1. Sequences were derived from CD4+ T cells sorted from PBMCs, sampled around 25 months after vaccination. The clonotype was recovered from a man aged 50 to 69 who received an inactivated influenza vaccine. Donor details come from another sample of the same person, matched by shared clones. The DNA sequence reads TGCGCCAGCGGGACGGACAGGGGGCGCCTGGCTTTCTTT. Its coded protein is CASGTDRGRLAFF.